This T cell receptor beta chain was identified in a study of T-cell memory formation after mild COVID-19. 5'RACE with constant-segment primers built TCRalpha and TCRbeta cDNA libraries with UMIs. MiXCR, run by TCRdb on the 5' RACE reads, gives a single entry per CDR3 protein. The repertoire holds fewer than 250,000 distinct CDR3 sequences, 27% seen once, with over 10% in the top ten. Study-level points and caveats: Contracting CD4+ clones were located mainly in CM and EM, and CD8+ clones in EMRA. Clones contracting across day 15 to 85 had a balanced CD4/CD8 profile; later expanding clones leaned CD4+.

This clonotype was recorded at least ten times. Its target is unknown. The length of the CDR3 is 14 residues. V was pared by 3 bases and J by 1 base, with 7 bases between. Germline-derived CDR1 and CDR2 are SGHRS and YFSETQ. The sample taken for sequencing was PBMCs or a T cell subset sorted from them (not recorded which). The chain combines TRBV5-1 with TRBJ2-2; D call uncertain. The sequence came from an adult woman who had mild COVID-19 (a few samples of this study predate the infection). Cell type and time point are not known. CDR3 loop: CASSYYGNTGELFF. The DNA for the CDR3 is TGCGCCAGCAGCTACTACGGGAACACCGGGGAGCTGTTTTTT.